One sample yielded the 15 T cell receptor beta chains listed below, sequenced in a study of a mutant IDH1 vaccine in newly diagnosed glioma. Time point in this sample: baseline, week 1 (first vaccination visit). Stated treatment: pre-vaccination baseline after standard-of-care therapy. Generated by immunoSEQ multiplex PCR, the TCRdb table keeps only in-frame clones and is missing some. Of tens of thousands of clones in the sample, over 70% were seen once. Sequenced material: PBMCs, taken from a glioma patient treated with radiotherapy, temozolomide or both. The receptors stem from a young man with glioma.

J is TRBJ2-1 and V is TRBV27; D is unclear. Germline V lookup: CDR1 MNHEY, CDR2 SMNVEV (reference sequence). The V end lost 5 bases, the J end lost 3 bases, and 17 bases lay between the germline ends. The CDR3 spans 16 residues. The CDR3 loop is CASSPPPPISYNEQFF. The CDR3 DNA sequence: TGTGCCAGCAGTCCCCCGCCCCCAATCAGCTACAATGAGCAGTTCTTC.

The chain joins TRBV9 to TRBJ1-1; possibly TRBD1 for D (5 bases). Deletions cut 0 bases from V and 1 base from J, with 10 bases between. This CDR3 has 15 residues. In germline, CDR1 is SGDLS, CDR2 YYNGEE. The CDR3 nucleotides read TGTGCCAGCAGCGTAGGACAGAAACCGAACACTGAAGCTTTCTTT. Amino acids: CASSVGQKPNTEAFF.

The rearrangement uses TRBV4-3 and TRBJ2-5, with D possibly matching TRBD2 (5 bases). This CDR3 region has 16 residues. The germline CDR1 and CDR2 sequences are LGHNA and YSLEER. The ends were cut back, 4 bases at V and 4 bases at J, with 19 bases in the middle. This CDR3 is CASSPEALDSPETQYF. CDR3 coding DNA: TGCGCCAGCAGCCCGGAGGCGCTGGACTCTCCAGAGACCCAGTACTTC.

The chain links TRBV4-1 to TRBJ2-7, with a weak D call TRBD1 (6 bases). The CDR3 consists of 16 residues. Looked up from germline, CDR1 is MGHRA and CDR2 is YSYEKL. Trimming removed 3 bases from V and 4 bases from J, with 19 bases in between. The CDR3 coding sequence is TGCGCCAGCAGCCAGGTGGGGGCAGAGCGATCTTACGAGCAGTACTTC. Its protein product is CASSQVGAERSYEQYF.

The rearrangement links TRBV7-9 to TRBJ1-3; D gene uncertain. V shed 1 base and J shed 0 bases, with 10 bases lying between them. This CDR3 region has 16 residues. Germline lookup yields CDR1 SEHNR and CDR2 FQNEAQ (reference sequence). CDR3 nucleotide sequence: TGTGCCAGCAGCTTAGGGGCTGCCAACTCTGGAAACACCATATATTTT. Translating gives CASSLGAANSGNTIYF. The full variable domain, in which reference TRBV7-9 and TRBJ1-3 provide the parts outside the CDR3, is DTGVSQNPRHKITKRGQNVTFRCDPISEHNRLYWYRQTLGQGPEFLTYFQNEAQLEKSRLLSDRFSAERPKGSFSTLEIQRTEQGDSAMYLCASSLGAANSGNTIYFGEGSWLTVV.

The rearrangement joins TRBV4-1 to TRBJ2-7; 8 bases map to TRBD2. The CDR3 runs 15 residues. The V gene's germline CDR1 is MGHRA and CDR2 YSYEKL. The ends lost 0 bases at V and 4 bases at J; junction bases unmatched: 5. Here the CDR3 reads CASSQERGGLYEQYF. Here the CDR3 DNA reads TGCGCCAGCAGCCAAGAACGCGGGGGGCTATACGAGCAGTACTTC.

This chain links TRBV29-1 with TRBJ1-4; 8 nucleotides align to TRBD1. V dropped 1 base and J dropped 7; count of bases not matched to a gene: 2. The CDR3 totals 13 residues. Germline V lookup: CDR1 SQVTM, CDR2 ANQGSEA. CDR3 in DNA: TGCAGCGTTGAAGGGACAGGGTTTGAAAAACTGTTTTTT. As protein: CSVEGTGFEKLFF.

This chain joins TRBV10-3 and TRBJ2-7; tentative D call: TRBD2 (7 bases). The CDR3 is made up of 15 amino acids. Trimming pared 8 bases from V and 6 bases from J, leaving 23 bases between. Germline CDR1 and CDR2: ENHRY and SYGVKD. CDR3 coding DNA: TGTGCCATCGGGGGGGCGGGGGACCCCGGGGGCGAGCAGTACTTC. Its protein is CAIGGAGDPGGEQYF.

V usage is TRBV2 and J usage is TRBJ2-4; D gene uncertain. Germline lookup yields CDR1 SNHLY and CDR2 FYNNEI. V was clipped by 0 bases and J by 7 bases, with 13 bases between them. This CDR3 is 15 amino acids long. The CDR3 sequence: CASSEAIVGANIQYF. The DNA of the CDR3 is TGTGCCAGCAGTGAAGCAATTGTCGGTGCCAACATTCAGTACTTC.

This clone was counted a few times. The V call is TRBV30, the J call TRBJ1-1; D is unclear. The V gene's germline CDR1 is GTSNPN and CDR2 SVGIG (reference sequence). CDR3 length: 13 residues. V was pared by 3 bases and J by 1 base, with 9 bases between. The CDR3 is CAWRGSANTEAFF. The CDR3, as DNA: TGTGCCTGGAGGGGGTCGGCGAACACTGAAGCTTTCTTT.

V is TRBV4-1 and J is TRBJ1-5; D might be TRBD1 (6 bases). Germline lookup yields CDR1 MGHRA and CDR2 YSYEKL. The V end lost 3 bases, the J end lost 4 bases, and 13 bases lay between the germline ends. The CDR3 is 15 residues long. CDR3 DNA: TGCGCCAGCAGCCAGGAGGACAGCCGTAATCAGCCCCAGCATTTT. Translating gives CASSQEDSRNQPQHF.

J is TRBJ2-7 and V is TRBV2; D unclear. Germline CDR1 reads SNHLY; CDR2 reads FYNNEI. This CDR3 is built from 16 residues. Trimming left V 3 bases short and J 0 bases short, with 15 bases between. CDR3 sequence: CASSDPQASSSYEQYF. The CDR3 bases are TGTGCCAGCAGTGACCCCCAGGCTAGTAGCTCCTACGAGCAGTACTTC.

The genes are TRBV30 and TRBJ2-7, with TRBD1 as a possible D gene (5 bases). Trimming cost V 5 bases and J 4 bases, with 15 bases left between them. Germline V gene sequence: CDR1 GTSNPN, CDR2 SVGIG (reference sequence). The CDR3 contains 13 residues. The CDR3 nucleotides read TGTGCCTGGGGGCCGACAGTGAGTTACGAGCAGTACTTC. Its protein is CAWGPTVSYEQYF. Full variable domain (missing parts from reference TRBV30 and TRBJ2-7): SQTIHQWPATLVQPVGSPLSLECTVEGTSNPNLYWYRQAAGRGLQLLFYSVGIGQISSEVPQNLSASRPQDRQFILSSKKLLLSDSGFYLCAWGPTVSYEQYFGPGTRLTVT.

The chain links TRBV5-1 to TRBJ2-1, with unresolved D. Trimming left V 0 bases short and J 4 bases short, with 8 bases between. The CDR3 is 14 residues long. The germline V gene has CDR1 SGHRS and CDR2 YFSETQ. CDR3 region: CASSLGSTYNEQFF. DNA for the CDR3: TGCGCCAGCAGCTTGGGGTCCACGTACAATGAGCAGTTCTTC.

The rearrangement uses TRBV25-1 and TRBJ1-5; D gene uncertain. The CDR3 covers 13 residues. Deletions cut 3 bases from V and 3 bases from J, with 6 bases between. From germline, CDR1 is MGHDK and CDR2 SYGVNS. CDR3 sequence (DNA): TGTGCCAGCAGTGACAGATACAATCAGCCCCAGCATTTT. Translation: CASSDRYNQPQHF.